Described below is a single T cell receptor (beta chain) sequence and its context. The CDR3 totals 17 residues. The ends were cut back, 0 bases at V and 3 bases at J, with 19 bases in the middle. The source of the sample is a study of OX40 agonist ivuxolimab in advanced cancers. The data were produced by immunoSEQ multiplex PCR, yet TCRdb's version contains in-frame clones alone and is incomplete. The data show tens of thousands of clones, roughly 90% seen once. This TCR came from an adult with an advanced solid tumor such as melanoma, head and neck, liver or kidney cancer. The chain links TRBV5-3 to TRBJ2-7, with D perhaps TRBD2 (6 bases). TRBV5-3 is designated an ORF whose function remains uncertain. The sequences come from CD4+ or CD8+ T cells sorted from blood, collected in a trial of the OX40 agonist ivuxolimab. The CDR3 loop is CARSLVGEPSEHYEQYF. CDR3 sequence (DNA): TGTGCCAGAAGCTTGGTCGGGGAGCCTAGCGAACACTACGAGCAGTACTTC.